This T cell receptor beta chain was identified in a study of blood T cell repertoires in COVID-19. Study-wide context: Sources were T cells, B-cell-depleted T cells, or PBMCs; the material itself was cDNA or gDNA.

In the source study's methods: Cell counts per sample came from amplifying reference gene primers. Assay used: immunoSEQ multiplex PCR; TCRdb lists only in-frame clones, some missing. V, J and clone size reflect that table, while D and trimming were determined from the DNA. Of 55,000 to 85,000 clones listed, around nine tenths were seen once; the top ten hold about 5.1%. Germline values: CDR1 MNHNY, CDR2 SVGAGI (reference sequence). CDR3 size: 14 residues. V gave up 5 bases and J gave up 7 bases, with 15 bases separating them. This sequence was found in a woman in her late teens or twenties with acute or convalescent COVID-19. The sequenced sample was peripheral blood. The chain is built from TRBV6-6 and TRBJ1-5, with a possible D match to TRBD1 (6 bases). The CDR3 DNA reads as TGTGCCAGCAGTCAAACAGGGATGAAGCAGCCCCAGCATTTT. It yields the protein CASSQTGMKQPQHF.